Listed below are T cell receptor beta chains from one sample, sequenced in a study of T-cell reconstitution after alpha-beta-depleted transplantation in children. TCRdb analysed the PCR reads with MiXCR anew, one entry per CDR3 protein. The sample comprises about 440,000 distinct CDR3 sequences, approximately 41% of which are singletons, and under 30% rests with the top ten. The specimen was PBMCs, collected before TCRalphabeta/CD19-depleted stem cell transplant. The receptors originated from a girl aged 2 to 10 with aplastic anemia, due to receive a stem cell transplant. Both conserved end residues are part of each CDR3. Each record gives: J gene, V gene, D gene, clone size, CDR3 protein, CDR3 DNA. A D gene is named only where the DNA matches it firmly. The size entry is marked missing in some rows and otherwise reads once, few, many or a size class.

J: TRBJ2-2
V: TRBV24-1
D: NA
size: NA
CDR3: CATSDPRGRGAGELFF
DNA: TGTGCCACCAGTGATCCCCGGGGCAGGGGCGCCGGGGAGCTGTTTTTT

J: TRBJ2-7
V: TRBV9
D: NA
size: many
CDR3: CASSAGTSLYEQYF
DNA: TGTGCCAGCAGCGCCGGGACCTCGCTCTACGAGCAGTACTTC

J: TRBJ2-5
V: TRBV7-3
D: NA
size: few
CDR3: CASSLKPEETQYF
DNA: TGTGCCAGCAGCTTAAAGCCGGAAGAGACCCAGTACTTC

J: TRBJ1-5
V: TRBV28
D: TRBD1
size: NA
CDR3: CASSWDRADQPLHF
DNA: TGTGCCAGCAGTTGGGACAGGGCGGATCAGCCCCTGCATTTT

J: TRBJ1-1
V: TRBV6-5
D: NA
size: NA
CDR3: CASSYSKREGAKNTEAFF
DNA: TGTGCCAGCAGTTACTCGAAAAGGGAGGGCGCTAAGAACACTGAAGCTTTCTTT

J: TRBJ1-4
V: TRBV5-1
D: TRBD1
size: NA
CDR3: CASSPRQGANEKLFF
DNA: TGCGCCAGCAGCCCCCGACAGGGCGCTAATGAAAAACTGTTTTTT

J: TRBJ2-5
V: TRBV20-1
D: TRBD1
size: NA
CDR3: CCARDRMGTGYQETQYF
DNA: TGCTGTGCTAGAGATCGCATGGGGACAGGGTACCAAGAGACCCAGTACTTC

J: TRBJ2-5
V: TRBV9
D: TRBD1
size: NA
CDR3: CASSAGQGYRETQYF
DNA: TGTGCCAGCAGCGCGGGACAGGGTTATAGAGAGACCCAGTACTTC

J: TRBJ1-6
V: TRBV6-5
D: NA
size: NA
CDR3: CASSWARNSPLHF
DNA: TGTGCCAGCAGTTGGGCACGTAATTCACCCCTCCACTTT

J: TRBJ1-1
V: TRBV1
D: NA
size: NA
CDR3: CTSSQDRSWDRSPDTEAFF
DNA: TGCACCAGCAGCCAAGATCGTAGTTGGGACAGGTCCCCGGACACTGAAGCTTTCTTT

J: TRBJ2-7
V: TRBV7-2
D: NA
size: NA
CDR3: CASSLGPGQLYEQYF
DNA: TGTGCCAGCAGCTTAGGGCCGGGACAATTATACGAGCAGTACTTC

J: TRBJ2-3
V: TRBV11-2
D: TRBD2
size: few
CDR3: CASSFPSGRAPPPTDTQYF
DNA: TGTGCCAGCAGCTTTCCTAGCGGGAGGGCCCCTCCGCCCACAGATACGCAGTATTTT

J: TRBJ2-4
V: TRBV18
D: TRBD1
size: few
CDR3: CASSLQQGKNIQYF
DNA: TGTGCCAGCTCCCTCCAACAGGGGAAAAACATTCAGTACTTC

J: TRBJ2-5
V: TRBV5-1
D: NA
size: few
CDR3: CASRVQTQETQYF
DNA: TGCGCCAGCAGGGTACAGACCCAAGAGACCCAGTACTTC

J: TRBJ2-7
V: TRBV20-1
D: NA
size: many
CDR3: CSARELGKNEQYF
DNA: TGCAGTGCTAGAGAGCTCGGGAAGAACGAGCAGTACTTC

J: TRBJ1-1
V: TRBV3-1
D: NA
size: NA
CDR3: CASSYRAVNTEAFF
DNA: TGTGCCAGCAGCTACAGGGCGGTAAACACTGAAGCTTTCTTT

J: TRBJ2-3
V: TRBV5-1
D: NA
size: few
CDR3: CASSQRGAYTDTQYF
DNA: TGCGCCAGCAGCCAAAGGGGGGCCTACACAGATACGCAGTATTTT

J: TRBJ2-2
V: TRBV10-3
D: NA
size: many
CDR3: CAISEGETGELFF
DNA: TGTGCCATCAGTGAGGGAGAAACCGGGGAGCTGTTTTTT

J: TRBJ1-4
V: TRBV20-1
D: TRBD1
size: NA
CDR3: CSARDDAGGTNEKLFF
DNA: TGCAGTGCTAGAGATGACGCAGGGGGAACTAATGAAAAACTGTTTTTT